These 28 T cell receptor beta chains were all obtained from the same sample, sequenced in a study of T cell repertoires in cytomegalovirus infection (dated by TCRdb to 2018 to 2020). This sample was sequenced with an Illumina HiSeq 1500. TCRdb ran its own pipeline on the public reads, namely fastp trimming at Q25 and MiXCR clone calling, and kept in-frame beta chains. A single entry per CDR3 protein holds the most common genes and DNA from its merged rows. This sample lists approximately 990,000 distinct CDR3 sequences; about 33% were detected once. Of the sample, around 15% falls within the top ten clones. The antigens for these receptors are not known. The treatment or condition tag for this specimen amounts to: in vitro stimulation with specific CMV peptide epitopes to enrich CMV-specific T cells. The specimen was cultured CD8+ T cells from PBMCs, collected from culture after CMV antigen stimulation. These receptors all come from a human donor in good health (CMV status not recorded). Some clones in this sample may be carry-over from other donors' samples.

The rearrangement joins TRBV6-6 to TRBJ2-3; possible D gene TRBD1, 6 bases. V was pared by 4 bases and J by 6 bases, with 14 bases between. The germline V gene encodes CDR1 MNHNY and CDR2 SVGAGI (reference sequence). The CDR3 has 14 amino acids. The CDR3 DNA is TGTGCCAGCAGTTCGGACAGCACAGCGGATACGCAGTATTTT. This encodes CASSSDSTADTQYF.

This chain uses TRBV7-9 with TRBJ1-2; D gene unclear. The CDR3 totals 13 residues. V lost 11 bases and J lost 0, with 13 bases in between. From germline, CDR1 is SEHNR and CDR2 FQNEAQ (reference sequence). The CDR3 bases are TGTGCCGCGCGGCCGGTCCCTAACTATGGCTACACCTTC. It is translated as CAARPVPNYGYTF.

Only a few counts were recorded for this clonotype. The rearrangement joins TRBV6-1 to TRBJ2-7; a possible D gene is TRBD1 (5 bases). Germline CDR1 and CDR2: MNHNS and SASEGT. The ends were cut back, 0 bases at V and 2 bases at J, with 11 bases in the middle. The CDR3 sequence is 15 residues long. CDR3 nucleotides: TGTGCCAGCAGTGAAGCGCAGGGTTGGCCCTACGAGCAGTACTTC. Protein product: CASSEAQGWPYEQYF.

The chain is built from TRBV6-2 or TRBV6-3 and TRBJ2-7; D is possibly TRBD1 or TRBD2 (7 bases each). The germline V gene has CDR1 MNHEY and CDR2 SVGEGT. V shed 8 bases and J shed 4 bases, with 18 bases lying between them. The CDR3 extends over 14 amino acids. Here the CDR3 reads CASERDSGNYEQYF. The CDR3 DNA reads as TGTGCCAGCGAACGGGACAGCGGGAATTACGAGCAGTACTTC.

The table lists this clonotype with a few counts. V usage is TRBV10-3 and J usage is TRBJ2-7, with 9 bases aligning to TRBD1. V lost 2 bases to trimming and J lost 4 bases; unmatched junction nucleotides: 15. The CDR3 has 18 amino acids. Germline loops: CDR1 ENHRY, CDR2 SYGVKD. The CDR3 DNA follows: TGTGCCATCAGTGAGCGGGGACAGGGAAAACCACCTAGGTACGAGCAGTACTTC. This codes for CAISERGQGKPPRYEQYF.

Ten or more counts support this clonotype. The CDR3 reads CASSASPTGGNQPQHF. CDR3 DNA: TGTGCCAGCAGCGCCTCCCCTACAGGGGGCAATCAGCCCCAGCATTTT. The rearrangement uses TRBV7-9 and TRBJ1-5; 7 nucleotides line up with TRBD1. Germline V gene lookup returns CDR1 SEHNR and CDR2 FQNEAQ (reference sequence). The CDR3 totals 16 residues. V trimming: 5 bases; J trimming: 2 bases; junction bases outside the gene matches: 9.

There are a few counts of this clonotype. J is TRBJ1-2 and V is TRBV7-4; D is perhaps TRBD1 (6 bases). There are 15 residues in the CDR3. V lost 2 bases and J 4 bases, leaving 14 bases between the germline ends. The germline CDR1 and CDR2 sequences are SGHVT and SQSDAQ. CDR3 amino acids: CASSLSRDNPYGYTF. The CDR3 DNA sequence: TGTGCCAGCAGCTTAAGCCGGGACAACCCCTATGGCTACACCTTC.

V and J are TRBV28 and TRBJ2-1, with D perhaps TRBD2 (5 bases). The CDR3 spans 16 residues. With 7 bases removed from V and 2 bases from J, the gap between germline ends came to 18 bases. CDR1 and CDR2 from the germline V gene are MDHEN and SYDVKM. CDR3 in amino acids: CASNQPPLATYNEQFF. CDR3 nucleotides: TGTGCCAGCAACCAACCCCCCCTAGCAACCTACAATGAGCAGTTCTTC.

This clonotype appeared a few times. The chain combines TRBV18 with TRBJ2-2; D remains unclear. The germline CDR1 and CDR2 sequences are KGHSH and LQKENI. The CDR3 is 11 residues long. Between the trimmed V and J ends, which lost 3 bases and 9 bases, there was a span of 5 bases. The CDR3 sequence is CASSPSRELFF. CDR3 nucleotide sequence: TGTGCCAGCTCACCCAGCAGGGAGCTGTTTTTT.

This clonotype was counted only a few times. The chain is built from TRBV7-6 and TRBJ2-3; 7 bases are a match to TRBD1. Trimming took 3 bases from V and 4 from J; bases not matched to a gene: 13. The CDR3 consists of 17 residues. From germline, CDR1 is SGHVS and CDR2 FNYEAQ. CDR3 sequence: CASSFINGYDRADTQYF. Here the CDR3 DNA reads TGTGCCAGCAGCTTTATTAATGGTTACGACAGGGCAGATACGCAGTATTTT.

This clonotype came up a few times. The V and J genes are TRBV27 and TRBJ2-7; D is ambiguous. Germline CDR1 reads MNHEY; CDR2 reads SMNVEV (reference sequence). The CDR3 is 13 amino acids. Trimming pared 3 bases from V and 0 bases from J, leaving 6 bases between. In DNA, the CDR3 is TGTGCCAGCAGTTTCCACAGCTCCTACGAGCAGTACTTC. This gives the protein CASSFHSSYEQYF.

The rearrangement links TRBV5-6 to TRBJ2-2; D gene uncertain. The CDR3 spans 15 residues. V lost 0 bases, J lost 1 base, and 7 bases lay in between. Germline CDR1 and CDR2: SGHDT and YYEEEE. In DNA form, the CDR3 reads TGTGCCAGCAGCTTGGAGCCCGTGAACACCGGGGAGCTGTTTTTT. The encoded protein is CASSLEPVNTGELFF.

This clonotype appeared a few times. The chain joins TRBV19 to TRBJ1-6; the D gene is possibly TRBD1 (6 bases). Trimming left V 8 bases short and J 14 bases short, with 22 bases between. The CDR3 is 14 amino acids. Germline CDR1 is LNHDA and CDR2 is SQIVND (reference sequence). The CDR3 reads CASLGGQAFLSLHF. As DNA, the CDR3 is TGTGCCAGTCTGGGGGGACAAGCGTTTCTGTCCCTCCACTTT. Complete variable domain (other parts from reference TRBV19 and TRBJ1-6): DGGITQSPKYLFRKEGQNVTLSCEQNLNHDAMYWYRQDPGQGLRLIYYSQIVNDFQKGDIAEGYSVSREKKESFPLTVTSAQKNPTAFYLCASLGGQAFLSLHFGNGTRLTVT.

The genes are TRBV20-1 and TRBJ2-1; D gene ambiguous. From germline, CDR1 is DFQATT and CDR2 SNEGSKA (reference sequence). This CDR3 contains 12 residues. Between the trimmed V and J ends, which lost 0 bases and 8 bases, there was a span of 8 bases. CDR3 protein: CSAREVNDEQFF. The CDR3 nucleotides are TGCAGTGCTAGAGAGGTGAACGATGAGCAGTTCTTC.

This chain connects TRBV29-1 to TRBJ2-1, with TRBD1 matching 8 bases. Germline CDR1 and CDR2: SQVTM and ANQGSEA. This CDR3 is built from 15 residues. The V segment lost 3 bases and the J segment 4 bases; nucleotides outside the gene matches: 8. CDR3 amino acids: CSVEGGQGEYNEQFF. In DNA form, the CDR3 reads TGCAGCGTTGAGGGAGGACAGGGCGAGTACAATGAGCAGTTCTTC.

This clonotype has a handful of counts. This chain links TRBV20-1 with TRBJ2-7; perhaps TRBD2 as D (6 bases). Germline assignment: CDR1 DFQATT and CDR2 SNEGSKA (reference sequence). V lost 4 bases, J lost 5 bases, and 15 bases lay in between. The CDR3 is 13 residues long. The CDR3 reads CSAKGLFLDEQYF. The CDR3 coding sequence is TGCAGTGCTAAGGGACTGTTTTTGGACGAGCAGTACTTC.

This clonotype was seen only a few times. The chain is built from TRBV11-2 and TRBJ2-1, with TRBD2 matching 11 bases. The CDR3 contains 17 residues. After removal of 0 bases from V and 4 bases from J, the junction contained 5 bases not matched to a gene. The V gene's germline CDR1 is SGHAT and CDR2 FQNNGV. The CDR3 region is CASSLELAGGIYNEQFF. The CDR3 DNA reads TGTGCCAGCAGCTTAGAGCTAGCGGGGGGTATATACAATGAGCAGTTCTTC.

This chain uses TRBV2 with TRBJ2-7; D perhaps matches TRBD2 (7 bases). CDR3 size: 15 residues. The ends were cut back, 8 bases at V and 1 base at J, with 18 bases in the middle. CDR1 is SNHLY and CDR2 is FYNNEI in the germline V gene. This CDR3 reads CASAESGGLSYEQYF. The DNA for the CDR3 is TGTGCCAGCGCTGAGTCGGGGGGCCTGTCCTACGAGCAGTACTTC.

There are many counts of this clonotype. The chain is built from TRBV7-9 and TRBJ1-1; D gene ambiguous. This CDR3 has 15 residues. The V end lost 5 bases, the J end lost 2 bases, and 15 bases lay between the germline ends. The germline V gene has CDR1 SEHNR and CDR2 FQNEAQ (reference sequence). Here the CDR3 reads CASSPPAPRNTEAFF. The CDR3 DNA follows: TGTGCCAGCAGCCCCCCGGCGCCCCGAAACACTGAAGCTTTCTTT.

In this sample, this clonotype turned up many times. The V gene is TRBV7-6, the J gene TRBJ2-7; a possible D gene is TRBD1 (5 bases). The V end was cut by 2 bases, the J end by 3 bases, with 14 bases between. The CDR3 contains 15 residues. Germline V lookup: CDR1 SGHVS, CDR2 FNYEAQ. This CDR3 is CASSLKGAPVYEQYF. CDR3 nucleotides: TGTGCCAGCAGCTTAAAAGGGGCGCCTGTCTACGAGCAGTACTTC.

This clonotype turned up a few times. The chain recombines TRBV6-1 with TRBJ2-2; the match to TRBD1 covers 9 bases. Germline CDR1 MNHNS, CDR2 SASEGT. The J segment lost 4 bases and the V segment lost 6 bases, leaving 3 bases of the junction unmatched. This CDR3 is 14 amino acids long. CDR3 sequence reads: CASRKTGGTGELFF. As DNA, the CDR3 is TGTGCCAGCAGGAAGACAGGGGGCACCGGGGAGCTGTTTTTT.

The chain recombines TRBV19 with TRBJ2-7, with D unclear. The CDR3 contains 12 residues. V lost 4 bases, J lost 9 bases, and 13 bases lay in between. The V gene's germline CDR1 is LNHDA and CDR2 SQIVND (reference sequence). CDR3 sequence reads: CASSTGRRPQYF. CDR3 sequence (DNA): TGTGCCAGTAGTACCGGGCGAAGACCGCAGTACTTC. Drawing the rest from reference TRBV19 and TRBJ2-7, the complete variable domain is DGGITQSPKYLFRKEGQNVTLSCEQNLNHDAMYWYRQDPGQGLRLIYYSQIVNDFQKGDIAEGYSVSREKKESFPLTVTSAQKNPTAFYLCASSTGRRPQYFGPGTRLTVT.

The chain recombines TRBV3-1 with TRBJ1-4; D possibly corresponds to TRBD1 (5 bases). Germline CDR1 is LGHDT and CDR2 is YNNKEL (reference sequence). This CDR3 has 19 amino acids. V was trimmed by 0 bases and J by 0 bases, leaving 17 bases between them. The CDR3 here is CASSQDWQGLLATNEKLFF. Written as DNA, the CDR3 is TGTGCCAGCAGCCAAGATTGGCAGGGACTACTTGCAACTAATGAAAAACTGTTTTTT.

This sequence joins TRBV27 and TRBJ2-1; 12 positions match TRBD2. This CDR3 comprises 16 residues. The V gene's germline CDR1 is MNHEY and CDR2 SMNVEV (reference sequence). J lost 2 bases, V lost 5 bases, and 4 bases had no gene match. The CDR3 nucleotides are TGTGCCAGCAGTCAGACTAGCGGGGGTACCTACAATGAGCAGTTCTTC. Protein product: CASSQTSGGTYNEQFF.

This chain joins TRBV7-2 and TRBJ2-1; 7 bases match TRBD1. This CDR3 region has 16 residues. CDR1 is SGHTA and CDR2 is FQGNSA in the germline V gene. Losses at the gene ends were 1 base for V and 1 base for J; bases not matched to a gene: 4. The chain's CDR3 is CASSLGTGDSYNEQFF. The CDR3 bases are TGTGCCAGCAGCTTAGGGACAGGTGATTCCTACAATGAGCAGTTCTTC.

This chain uses TRBV5-1 with TRBJ2-1, with 13 bases matching TRBD2. Per the germline V gene, CDR1 is SGHRS and CDR2 is YFSETQ. V was pared by 4 bases and J by 6 bases, with 4 bases of the junction left unmatched. The CDR3 loop spans 15 amino acids. CDR3 residues: CASSMTSGGINEQFF. CDR3 bases: TGCGCCAGCAGCATGACTAGCGGGGGGATCAATGAGCAGTTCTTC.

This clonotype was detected a few times. J is TRBJ1-2 and V is TRBV29-1; tentative D call: TRBD1 (5 bases). Germline lookup yields CDR1 SQVTM and CDR2 ANQGSEA. The CDR3 contains 14 residues. Trimming took off 6 bases at V and 7 bases at J, with 21 bases between the two ends. CDR3 sequence: CSVWTTGAKRGYTF. CDR3 nucleotides: TGCAGCGTCTGGACAACTGGGGCAAAGCGTGGCTACACCTTC.

This clonotype occurred once. The V call is TRBV28, the J call TRBJ2-5, with D possibly matching TRBD1 (6 bases). Trimming shortened V by 6 bases and J by 1 base, and 15 bases separated the two germline ends. Germline CDR1 is MDHEN and CDR2 is SYDVKM. The CDR3 contains 15 residues. The CDR3 region has the DNA TGTGCCAGCAGCACAATCTTCAGGGGCCAAGAGACCCAGTACTTC. Translating gives CASSTIFRGQETQYF.